Below, one T cell receptor (beta chain) is given with its context. As yet, its antigen is unknown. The data belong to a study of PD-1 blockade in classical Hodgkin lymphoma. Study-level findings and limits: What caused the repertoire differences, perhaps disease activity or prior therapy, remains undefined. By C4D1 there was a significant rise in CD4+ TCR diversity but not in CD8+ TCR diversity. Excluded were patients who started nivolumab under 1 year after ASCT, a group that had lower diversity.

The V gene lost 4 bases and the J gene lost 2 bases, with 9 bases spanning the gap. From germline, CDR1 is SGHDT and CDR2 YYEEEE. This CDR3 region has 13 residues. Every patient relapsed after autologous stem cell transplantation, and brentuximab vedotin exposure varied. Complete response, partial response or progressive disease was each patient's best response. The data were produced by immunoSEQ multiplex PCR, yet TCRdb's version contains in-frame clones alone and is incomplete. In the table there are approximately 98,000 clones, roughly nine tenths of which are singletons. The sequences come from peripheral blood mononuclear cells (PBMCs), collected before the second cycle of nivolumab. This chain uses TRBV5-6 with TRBJ1-2; D gene ambiguous. This TCR was sampled from a human donor with classical Hodgkin lymphoma. The CDR3 sequence: CASSPRTNYGYTF. The CDR3 DNA reads TGTGCCAGCAGCCCAAGGACGAACTATGGCTACACCTTC.